The 21 T cell receptor beta chains reported below all come from one sample, sequenced in a study of HIV-infected children after antiretroviral therapy interruption. This sample's treatment: PENTA 11 planned treatment interruption arm or continuous ART arm. A 3' RACE protocol on RNA, with unique molecular identifiers, produced the TCR library. TCRdb re-derived calls from the 3' RACE reads in MiXCR, one entry per CDR3 protein. The sample consists of about 89,000 distinct CDR3 sequences, roughly 6.7% of them appearing once. The sequenced sample was CD45RA+ CD4+ T cells from PBMCs, pooled from several time points, obtained from a donor given antiretroviral therapy, either interrupted or continuous. The sample's subset: naive CD4+ CD45RA+ CD45RO- T cells. These receptors originate from a pool of human donors with HIV.

This clonotype came up a few times. The chain combines TRBV2 with TRBJ2-2, with 8 positions matching TRBD1. Per the germline V gene, CDR1 is SNHLY and CDR2 is FYNNEI. The CDR3 spans 15 residues. Losses at the gene ends were 5 bases for V and 2 bases for J; bases not matched to a gene: 4. The CDR3 DNA sequence: TGTGCCAGCAGTTTAACAGGGGGAAACACCGGGGAGCTGTTTTTT. As protein: CASSLTGGNTGELFF.

This clonotype was detected ten times or more. The chain is built from TRBV28 and TRBJ2-3; unclear D gene. Trimming cost V 6 bases and J 4 bases, with 17 bases left between them. Germline lookup yields CDR1 MDHEN and CDR2 SYDVKM. The CDR3 sequence is 15 residues long. The CDR3 DNA follows: TGTGCCAGCAGCCCCTCGGCGGTCCCCCCAGATACGCAGTATTTT. Translated, it gives CASSPSAVPPDTQYF.

This clonotype showed up just once. The chain links TRBV12-5 to TRBJ2-5, with TRBD1 matching over 8 bases. This CDR3 spans 16 amino acids. Germline V gene lookup returns CDR1 LGHNT and CDR2 FRNRAP. V gave up 1 base and J gave up 5 bases; unmatched junction bases: 9. The CDR3 spells CASGLATRTGSETQYF. The CDR3, as DNA: TGTGCTAGTGGTTTGGCAACCCGGACAGGGTCTGAGACCCAGTACTTC.

This clonotype showed up many times. The chain links TRBV4-2 to TRBJ2-5; D remains ambiguous. The CDR3 has 14 residues. CDR1 is LGHNA, CDR2 YNFKEQ, per germline. The V and J ends lost 0 bases and 3 bases respectively, with 8 bases between them. The chain's CDR3 is CASSQDNLKETQYF. In DNA form, the CDR3 reads TGTGCCAGCAGCCAAGATAATCTAAAAGAGACCCAGTACTTC.

This clonotype was recorded a few times. The CDR3 reads CASTPDSDYYGYTF. DNA for the CDR3: TGCGCCAGCACCCCCGACAGCGACTACTATGGCTACACCTTC. The gene calls are TRBV5-1 and TRBJ1-2, with D possibly being TRBD1 (5 bases). This CDR3 is built from 14 residues. CDR1 is SGHRS, CDR2 YFSETQ, per germline. Trimming pared 6 bases from V and 3 bases from J, leaving 15 bases between.

This clonotype was detected many times. V and J are TRBV5-4 and TRBJ1-5, with a tentative D call TRBD1 (5 bases). Germline V gene sequence: CDR1 SGHNT, CDR2 YYREEE (reference sequence). This CDR3 contains 16 residues. Trimming removed 0 bases from V and 1 base from J, with 11 bases in between. The CDR3 bases are TGTGCCAGCAGCTTGGAGGGGACTCAGAGCAATCAGCCCCAGCATTTT. It encodes CASSLEGTQSNQPQHF.

This clonotype has just a few counts. V is TRBV6-5 and J is TRBJ1-5; possibly TRBD1 for D (5 bases). V shed 10 bases and J shed 6 bases, with 22 bases lying between them. CDR1 is MNHEY, CDR2 SVGAGI, per germline. The CDR3 contains 15 residues. The CDR3 bases are TGTGCCACCCGCCGCGGTCCGACAGTACCTCAGCCCCAGCATTTT. This codes for CATRRGPTVPQPQHF.

On this clonotype itself: With a much larger clone just one base away, this may be a read error. This chain joins TRBV6-1 and TRBJ1-1; 9 bases fit TRBD1. J was trimmed by 6 bases and V by 6 bases; bases with no gene match: 5. The CDR3 runs to 13 residues. Germline CDR1 MNHNS, CDR2 SASEGT. The CDR3 protein is CASRGTGSAEAFF. In DNA form, the CDR3 reads TGTGCCAGCAGGGGGACAGGGTCCGCTGAAGCTTTCTTT.

This clonotype was recorded at least ten times. The chain joins TRBV23-1 to TRBJ1-5; D is undetermined. TRBV23-1 is annotated as an ORF whose role is uncertain. The CDR3 loop spans 14 amino acids. The V end lost 4 bases, the J end lost 6 bases, and 13 bases lay between the germline ends. CDR3 DNA sequence: TGCGCCAGCAGTCGGTCGGCCGGGTCTCAGCCCCAGCATTTT. This sequence encodes CASSRSAGSQPQHF.

This chain joins TRBV7-3 and TRBJ2-3; 10 nucleotides agree with TRBD2. Germline loops: CDR1 SGHTA, CDR2 FQGTGA. This CDR3 has 16 amino acids. V was clipped by 6 bases and J by 4 bases; unmatched bases: 10. The CDR3 DNA follows: TGTGCCAGCAGTCCTCGAGCGGGGGGGCCTGCAGATACGCAGTATTTT. This codes for CASSPRAGGPADTQYF. Full variable domain (rest looked up from reference TRBV7-3 and TRBJ2-3): GAGVSQTPSNKVTEKGKYVELRCDPISGHTALYWYRQSLGQGPEFLIYFQGTGAADDSGLPNDRFFAVRPEGSVSTLKIQRTERGDSAVYLCASSPRAGGPADTQYFGPGTRLTVL.

The chain employs TRBV20-1 and TRBJ2-1, with 11 bases that match TRBD1. The CDR3 extends over 14 amino acids. Trimming cost V 2 bases and J 6 bases; bases outside gene matches: 3. In germline, CDR1 is DFQATT, CDR2 SNEGSKA (reference sequence). CDR3: CSARTGTGGNEQFF. As DNA, the CDR3 is TGCAGTGCTAGAACCGGGACAGGGGGCAATGAGCAGTTCTTC.

This clonotype was seen at least ten times. V usage is TRBV29-1 and J usage is TRBJ2-7; tentatively, D is TRBD1 or TRBD2 (5 bases each). Per the germline V gene, CDR1 is SQVTM and CDR2 is ANQGSEA. The CDR3 has 13 amino acids. The V end lost 4 bases, the J end lost 2 bases, and 12 bases lay between the germline ends. CDR3 sequence reads: CSVAGQLTYEQYF. DNA of the CDR3: TGCAGCGTTGCGGGGCAGCTCACCTACGAGCAGTACTTC.

The chain employs TRBV11-2 and TRBJ2-7; 12 bases line up with TRBD1. The junction had 4 bases not matched to a gene; V was cut back by 3 bases and J by 7 bases. The CDR3 is made up of 14 amino acids. CDR1 and CDR2 from the germline V gene are SGHAT and FQNNGV. CDR3 bases: TGTGCCAGCAGCTTGGGACAGGGGGCGAAGGAGCAGTACTTC. Translated: CASSLGQGAKEQYF. The full variable domain, rest sourced from reference TRBV11-2 and TRBJ2-7, is EAGVAQSPRYKIIEKRQSVAFWCNPISGHATLYWYQQILGQGPKLLIQFQNNGVVDDSQLPKDRFSAERLKGVDSTLKIQPAKLEDSAVYLCASSLGQGAKEQYFGPGTRLTVT.

At least ten counts were recorded for this clonotype. The rearrangement links TRBV7-9 to TRBJ1-1; the D gene is possibly TRBD1 (5 bases). This CDR3 comprises 14 residues. Germline V gives CDR1 SEHNR, CDR2 FQNEAQ (reference sequence). Trimming removed 6 bases at V and 1 base at J, with 12 bases between. The CDR3 spells CASRTQGPNTEAFF. The CDR3 DNA is TGTGCCAGCAGGACCCAGGGACCGAACACTGAAGCTTTCTTT.

This clonotype occurred many times. The chain combines TRBV4-2 with TRBJ1-3; D gene uncertain. Germline CDR1 LGHNA, CDR2 YNFKEQ. The CDR3 is 12 amino acids. The V end lost 6 bases, the J end lost 8 bases, and 11 bases lay between the germline ends. CDR3 region: CASSLEGHTIYF. The CDR3 nucleotides are TGTGCCAGCAGTCTTGAAGGACACACCATATATTTT.

This clonotype was counted a few times. This rearrangement joins TRBV29-1 to TRBJ1-1; TRBD1 matches at 8 bases. This CDR3 comprises 13 residues. V shed 8 bases and J 2 bases; nucleotides not matched to a gene: 7. Germline CDR1 is SQVTM and CDR2 is ANQGSEA. CDR3 nucleotides: TGCAGCTCCCGGACAGGGATTAACACTGAAGCTTTCTTT. This translates into CSSRTGINTEAFF. The complete variable domain, with remaining parts taken from reference TRBV29-1 and TRBJ1-1, reads SAVISQKPSRDICQRGTSLTIQCQVDSQVTMMFWYRQQPGQSLTLIATANQGSEATYESGFVIDKFPISRPNLTFSTLTVSNMSPEDSSIYLCSSRTGINTEAFFGQGTRLTVV.

This clonotype was seen many times. V usage is TRBV19 and J usage is TRBJ2-5; 9 bases map to TRBD2. Germline CDR1 reads LNHDA; CDR2 reads SQIVND (reference sequence). The CDR3 extends over 19 amino acids. Germline trimming cut 0 bases from V and 0 bases from J; bases unmatched to any gene: 11. As DNA, the CDR3 is TGTGCCAGTAGTATAGATCGAGTTAGCGGGAGCCCTTACCAAGAGACCCAGTACTTC. As protein: CASSIDRVSGSPYQETQYF.

This clonotype is judged medium-sized (0.01 to 0.1%). The CDR3 coding sequence is TGCAGTGCTAGACAGGGAGACTATGGCTACACCTTC. Residues: CSARQGDYGYTF. This chain joins TRBV20-1 and TRBJ1-2; TRBD1 is a possible D gene (5 bases). Deletions cut 2 bases from V and 3 bases from J, with 7 bases between. Looked up from germline, CDR1 is DFQATT and CDR2 is SNEGSKA (reference sequence). The CDR3 loop spans 12 amino acids.

The sample holds many counts of this clonotype. V gene TRBV19 combines with J gene TRBJ1-1, with D possibly being TRBD1 (5 bases). Germline assignment: CDR1 LNHDA and CDR2 SQIVND (reference sequence). Trimming removed 2 bases from V and 4 bases from J, with 20 bases in between. The CDR3 covers 17 residues. CDR3: CASSIRGPPGQGTEAFF. Written as DNA, the CDR3 is TGTGCCAGTAGTATAAGGGGCCCACCAGGTCAGGGCACTGAAGCTTTCTTT.

This clonotype was counted many times. V is TRBV7-3 and J is TRBJ2-3; 8 bases fit TRBD2. Looked up from germline, CDR1 is SGHTA and CDR2 is FQGTGA. Germline trimming cut 6 bases from V and 2 bases from J; bases unmatched to any gene: 7. The CDR3 has 15 residues. This CDR3 is CASSFRGGNTDTQYF. The CDR3 coding sequence is TGTGCCAGCAGTTTTCGGGGGGGAAACACAGATACGCAGTATTTT.

The table lists this clonotype with many counts. The chain employs TRBV6-2 or TRBV6-3 and TRBJ2-7; perhaps D is TRBD1 or TRBD2 (6 bases each). CDR3 size: 13 residues. CDR1 is MNHEY and CDR2 is SVGEGT in the germline V gene. The V end lost 7 bases, the J end lost 6 bases, and 16 bases lay between the germline ends. The CDR3 coding sequence is TGTGCCAGCAAACGGCCGGGGGCGGGCGAGCAGTACTTC. Encoded protein: CASKRPGAGEQYF.